What follows describes a single T cell receptor beta chain. The antigen remains unidentified. 13 Jbeta primers and 60 Vbeta primers were used for the PCR. Some clones are missing from TCRdb's copy, which holds only in-frame ones; the method was immunoSEQ multiplex PCR. Found here are some 140,000 clones, roughly 80% of them singletons; the top ten hold 7.7%. CDR1 ENHRY and CDR2 SYGVKD come from the germline V gene. The CDR3 is made up of 14 amino acids. V was clipped by 8 bases and J by 5 bases; unmatched bases: 8. This specimen comes from a study of cytomegalovirus exposure and HLA in healthy donors. The study, taken as a whole, reports: Later findings reportedly placed an Asian-associated ancestry cluster below the approximately 670-donor mean for N-insertions. Evidence from a later analysis indicated that most CMV-associated TCR beta chains looked HLA-restricted. When analyzed later, a missense DCLRE1C variant was found to be linked to TCR beta V- and J-gene trimming. High sensitivity and specificity were reportedly achieved when the classifier diagnosed cytomegalovirus status.

This sequence joins TRBV10-3 and TRBJ2-5; 10 nucleotides agree with TRBD2. The sequence came from a man aged 25 to 40 in good health and CMV-seropositive. The sequencing sample was made of PBMCs. This CDR3 reads CAIRTSGGVETQYF. For the CDR3, the DNA is TGTGCCATCCGGACTAGCGGAGGGGTGGAGACCCAGTACTTC.